Described below is a single TCR beta chain sequence and its context. V lost 5 bases, J lost 4 bases, and 6 bases stayed unmatched. The CDR3 loop spans 14 amino acids. Per germline, CDR1 MNHEY and CDR2 SMNVEV (reference sequence). Source study methods: Reference gene primers were amplified, and this amplification served to estimate nucleated cell counts. Data came from immunoSEQ multiplex PCR; TCRdb stores just in-frame clones and leaves some out. The V and J calls and clone size come from that table; D and trimming were worked out from the DNA. The repertoire holds some 150,000 clones, with about 89% as singletons. The data were taken from a study of blood T cell repertoires in COVID-19. Looking at the study overall: Sites across the United States, Italy and Spain contributed samples from acute and convalescent COVID-19. Sample material is recorded as cDNA or gDNA derived from T cells, B-cell-depleted T cells, or PBMCs.

The receptor was isolated from a man aged 50-60 years with acute or convalescent COVID-19. J is TRBJ1-1 and V is TRBV27, with 8 bases aligning to TRBD1. The sequencing input was peripheral blood. The CDR3, as DNA: TGTGCCAGCAGTCTACAGGGGGATCTCACTGAAGCTTTCTTT. Translating gives CASSLQGDLTEAFF.